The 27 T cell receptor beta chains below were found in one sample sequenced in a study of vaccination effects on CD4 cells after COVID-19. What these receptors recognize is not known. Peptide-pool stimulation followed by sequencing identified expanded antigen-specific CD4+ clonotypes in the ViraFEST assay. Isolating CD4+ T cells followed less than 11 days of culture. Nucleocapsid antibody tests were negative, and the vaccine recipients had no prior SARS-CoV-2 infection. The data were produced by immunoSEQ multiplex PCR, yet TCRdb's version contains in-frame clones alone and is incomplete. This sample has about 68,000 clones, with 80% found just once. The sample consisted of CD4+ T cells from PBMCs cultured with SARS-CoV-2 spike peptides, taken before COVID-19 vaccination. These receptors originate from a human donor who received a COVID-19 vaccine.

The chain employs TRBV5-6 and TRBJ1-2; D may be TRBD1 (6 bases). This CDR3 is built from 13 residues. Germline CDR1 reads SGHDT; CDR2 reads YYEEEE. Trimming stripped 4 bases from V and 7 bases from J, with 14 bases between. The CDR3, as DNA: TGTGCCAGCAGCCCCAACAGGGTTTTTGGCTACACCTTC. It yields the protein CASSPNRVFGYTF.

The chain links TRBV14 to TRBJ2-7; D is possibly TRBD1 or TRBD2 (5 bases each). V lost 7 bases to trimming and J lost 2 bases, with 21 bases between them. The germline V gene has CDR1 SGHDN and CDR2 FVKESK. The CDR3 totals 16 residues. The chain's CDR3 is CASTLDSWGKTYEQYV. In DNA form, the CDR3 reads TGTGCCAGCACCTTGGACTCCTGGGGCAAAACCTACGAGCAGTACGTC.

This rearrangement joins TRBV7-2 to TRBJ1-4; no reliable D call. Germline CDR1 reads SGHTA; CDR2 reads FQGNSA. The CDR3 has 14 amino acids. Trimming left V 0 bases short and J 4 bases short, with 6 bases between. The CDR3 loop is CASSLARNNEKLFF. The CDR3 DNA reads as TGTGCCAGCAGCTTAGCACGGAATAATGAAAAACTGTTTTTT. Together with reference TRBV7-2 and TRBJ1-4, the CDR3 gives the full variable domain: GAGVSQSPSNKVTEKGKDVELRCDPISGHTALYWYRQSLGQGLEFLIYFQGNSAPDKSGLPSDRFSAERTGGSVSTLTIQRTQQEDSAVYLCASSLARNNEKLFFGSGTQLSVL.

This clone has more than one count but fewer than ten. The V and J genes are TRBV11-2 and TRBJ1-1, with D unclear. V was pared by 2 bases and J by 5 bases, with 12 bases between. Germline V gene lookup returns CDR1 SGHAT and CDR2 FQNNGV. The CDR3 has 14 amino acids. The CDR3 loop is CASSLQFVDTEAFF. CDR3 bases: TGTGCCAGCAGCTTACAGTTCGTCGATACTGAAGCTTTCTTT.

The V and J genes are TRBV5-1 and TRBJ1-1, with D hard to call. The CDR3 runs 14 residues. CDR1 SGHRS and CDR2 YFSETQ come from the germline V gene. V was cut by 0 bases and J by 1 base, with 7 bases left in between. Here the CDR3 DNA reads TGCGCCAGCAGCTTGGGCAATCAGAACACTGAAGCTTTCTTT. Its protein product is CASSLGNQNTEAFF.

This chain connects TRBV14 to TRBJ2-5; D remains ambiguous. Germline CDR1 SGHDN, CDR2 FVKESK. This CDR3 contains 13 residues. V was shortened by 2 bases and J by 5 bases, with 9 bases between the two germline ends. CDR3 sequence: CASSQTDKETQYF. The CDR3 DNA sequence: TGTGCCAGCAGCCAAACAGACAAGGAGACCCAGTACTTC. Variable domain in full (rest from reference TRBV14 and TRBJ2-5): EAGVTQFPSHSVIEKGQTVTLRCDPISGHDNLYWYRRVMGKEIKFLLHFVKESKQDESGMPNNRFLAERTGGTYSTLKVQPAELEDSGVYFCASSQTDKETQYFGPGTRLLVL.

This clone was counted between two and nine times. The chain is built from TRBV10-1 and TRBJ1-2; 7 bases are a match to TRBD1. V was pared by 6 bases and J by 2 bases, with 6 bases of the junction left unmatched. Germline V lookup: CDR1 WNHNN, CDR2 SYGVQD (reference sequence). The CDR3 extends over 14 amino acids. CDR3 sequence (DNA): TGCGCCAGCAGCCCCGGGACAGAGAACTATGGCTACACCTTC. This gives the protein CASSPGTENYGYTF.

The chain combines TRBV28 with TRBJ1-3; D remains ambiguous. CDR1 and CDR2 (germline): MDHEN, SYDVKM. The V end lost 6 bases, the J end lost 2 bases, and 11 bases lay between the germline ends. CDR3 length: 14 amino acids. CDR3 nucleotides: TGTGCCAGCAGCCCGTTGGGAGCTGGAAACACCATATATTTT. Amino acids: CASSPLGAGNTIYF. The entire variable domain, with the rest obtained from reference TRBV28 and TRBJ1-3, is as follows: DVKVTQSSRYLVKRTGEKVFLECVQDMDHENMFWYRQDPGLGLRLIYFSYDVKMKEKGDIPEGYSVSREKKERFSLILESASTNQTSMYLCASSPLGAGNTIYFGEGSWLTVV.

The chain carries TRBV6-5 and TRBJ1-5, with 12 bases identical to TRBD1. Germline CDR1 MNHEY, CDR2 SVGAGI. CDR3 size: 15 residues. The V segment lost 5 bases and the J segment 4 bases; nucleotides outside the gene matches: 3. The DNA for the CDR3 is TGTGCCAGCAGTAAGGGACAGGGGGCAAATCAGCCCCAGCATTTT. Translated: CASSKGQGANQPQHF.

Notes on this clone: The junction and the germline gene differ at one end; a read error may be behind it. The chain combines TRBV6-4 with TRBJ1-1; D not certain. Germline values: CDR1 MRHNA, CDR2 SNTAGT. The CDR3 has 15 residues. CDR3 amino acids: CAGSPKGGKNTEAFF. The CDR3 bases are TGTGCCGGCAGCCCAAAGGGAGGAAAGAACACTGAAGCTTTCTTT.

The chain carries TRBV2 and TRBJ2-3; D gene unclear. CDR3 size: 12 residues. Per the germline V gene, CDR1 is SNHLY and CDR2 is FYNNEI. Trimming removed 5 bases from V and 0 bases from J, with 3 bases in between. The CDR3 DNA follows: TGTGCCAGCAGTTTAAGCACAGATACGCAGTATTTT. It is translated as CASSLSTDTQYF. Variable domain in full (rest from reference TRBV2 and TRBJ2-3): EPEVTQTPSHQVTQMGQEVILRCVPISNHLYFYWYRQILGQKVEFLVSFYNNEISEKSEIFDDQFSVERPDGSNFTLKIRSTKLEDSAMYFCASSLSTDTQYFGPGTRLTVL.

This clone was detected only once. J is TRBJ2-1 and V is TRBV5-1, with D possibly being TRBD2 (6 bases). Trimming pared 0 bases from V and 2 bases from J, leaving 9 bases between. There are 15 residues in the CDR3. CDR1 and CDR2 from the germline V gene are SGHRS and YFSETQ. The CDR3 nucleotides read TGCGCCAGCAGCTTGGTGGAGGGACCCTACAATGAGCAGTTCTTC. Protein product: CASSLVEGPYNEQFF.

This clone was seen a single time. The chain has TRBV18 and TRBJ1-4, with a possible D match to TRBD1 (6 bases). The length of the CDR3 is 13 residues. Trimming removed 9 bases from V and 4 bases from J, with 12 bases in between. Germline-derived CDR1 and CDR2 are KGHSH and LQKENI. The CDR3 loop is CASRRGINEKLFF. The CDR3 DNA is TGTGCCAGTCGGAGGGGGATTAATGAAAAACTGTTTTTT.

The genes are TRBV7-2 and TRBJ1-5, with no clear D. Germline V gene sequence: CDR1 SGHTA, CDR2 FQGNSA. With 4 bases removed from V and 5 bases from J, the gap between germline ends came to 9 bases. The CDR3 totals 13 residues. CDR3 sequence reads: CASSSGSYQPQHF. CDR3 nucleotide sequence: TGTGCCAGCAGCTCCGGGTCGTATCAGCCCCAGCATTTT.

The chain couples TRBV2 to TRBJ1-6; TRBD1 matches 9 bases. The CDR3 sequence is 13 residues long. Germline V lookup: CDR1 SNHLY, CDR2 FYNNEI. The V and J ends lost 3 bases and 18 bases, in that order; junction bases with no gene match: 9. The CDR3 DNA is TGTGCCAGCAGTGACCGGGACAGGGTTCGGGGCCACTTT. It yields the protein CASSDRDRVRGHF.

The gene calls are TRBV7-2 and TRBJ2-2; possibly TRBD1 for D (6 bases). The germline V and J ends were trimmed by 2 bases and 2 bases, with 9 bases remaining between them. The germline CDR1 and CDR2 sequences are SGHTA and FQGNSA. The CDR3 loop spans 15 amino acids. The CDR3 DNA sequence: TGTGCCAGCAGCTTAAGACAGGTTAACACCGGGGAGCTGTTTTTT. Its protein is CASSLRQVNTGELFF. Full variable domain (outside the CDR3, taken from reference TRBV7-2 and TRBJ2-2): GAGVSQSPSNKVTEKGKDVELRCDPISGHTALYWYRQSLGQGLEFLIYFQGNSAPDKSGLPSDRFSAERTGGSVSTLTIQRTQQEDSAVYLCASSLRQVNTGELFFGEGSRLTVL.

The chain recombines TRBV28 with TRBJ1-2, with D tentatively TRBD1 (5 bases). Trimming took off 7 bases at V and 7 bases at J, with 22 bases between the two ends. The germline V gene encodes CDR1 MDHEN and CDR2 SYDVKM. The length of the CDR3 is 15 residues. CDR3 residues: CASTGLGPVLGGYTF. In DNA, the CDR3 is TGTGCCAGCACCGGGTTGGGACCTGTATTAGGTGGCTACACCTTC.

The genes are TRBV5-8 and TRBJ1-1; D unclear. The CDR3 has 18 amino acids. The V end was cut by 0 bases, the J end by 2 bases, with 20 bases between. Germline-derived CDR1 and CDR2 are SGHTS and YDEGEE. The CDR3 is CASSLAGLMERPNTEAFF. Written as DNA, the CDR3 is TGTGCCAGCAGCTTGGCCGGGCTTATGGAGAGGCCCAACACTGAAGCTTTCTTT.

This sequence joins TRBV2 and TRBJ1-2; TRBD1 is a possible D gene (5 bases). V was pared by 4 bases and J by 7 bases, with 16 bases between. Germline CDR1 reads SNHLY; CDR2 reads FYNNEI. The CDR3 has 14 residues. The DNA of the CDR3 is TGTGCCAGCAGTGCATTGGGAGGGGCTACTGGCTACACCTTC. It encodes CASSALGGATGYTF.

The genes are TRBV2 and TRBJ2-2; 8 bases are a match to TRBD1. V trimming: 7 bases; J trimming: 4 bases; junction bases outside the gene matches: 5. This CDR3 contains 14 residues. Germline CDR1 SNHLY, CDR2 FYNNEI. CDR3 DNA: TGTGCCAGCACTTGGACAGGGACCACCGGGGAGCTGTTTTTT. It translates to CASTWTGTTGELFF.

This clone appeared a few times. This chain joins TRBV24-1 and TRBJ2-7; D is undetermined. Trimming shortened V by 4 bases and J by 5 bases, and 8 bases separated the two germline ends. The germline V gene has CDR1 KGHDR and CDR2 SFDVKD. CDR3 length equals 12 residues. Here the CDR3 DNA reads TGTGCCACCAGTGACCGTCACCACGAGCAGTACGTC. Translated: CATSDRHHEQYV.

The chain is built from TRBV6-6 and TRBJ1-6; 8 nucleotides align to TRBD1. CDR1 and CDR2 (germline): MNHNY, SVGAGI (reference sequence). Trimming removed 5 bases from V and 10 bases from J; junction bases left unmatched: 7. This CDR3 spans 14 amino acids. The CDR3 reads CASSNTGGTSPLHF. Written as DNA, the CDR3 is TGTGCCAGCAGTAACACAGGGGGGACATCACCCCTCCACTTT.

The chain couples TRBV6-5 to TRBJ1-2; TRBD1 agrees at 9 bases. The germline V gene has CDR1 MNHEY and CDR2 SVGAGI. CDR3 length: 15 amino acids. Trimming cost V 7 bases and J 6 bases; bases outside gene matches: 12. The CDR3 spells CASIRDRGKANGYTF. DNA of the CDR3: TGTGCCAGCATTCGCGACAGGGGGAAAGCAAATGGCTACACCTTC.

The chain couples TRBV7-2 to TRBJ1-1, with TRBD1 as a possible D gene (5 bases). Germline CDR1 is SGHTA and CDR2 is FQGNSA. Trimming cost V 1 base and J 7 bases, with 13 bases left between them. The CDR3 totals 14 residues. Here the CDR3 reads CASSLEGTPCEAFF. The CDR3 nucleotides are TGTGCCAGCAGCTTAGAGGGGACCCCCTGTGAAGCTTTCTTT.

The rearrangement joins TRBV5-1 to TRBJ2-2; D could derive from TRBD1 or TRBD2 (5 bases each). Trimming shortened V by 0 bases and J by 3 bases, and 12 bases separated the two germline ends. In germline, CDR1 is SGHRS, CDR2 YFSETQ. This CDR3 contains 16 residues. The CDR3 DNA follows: TGCGCCAGCAGCTTGGATGGGGGAAGGGACACCGGGGAGCTGTTTTTT. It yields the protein CASSLDGGRDTGELFF.

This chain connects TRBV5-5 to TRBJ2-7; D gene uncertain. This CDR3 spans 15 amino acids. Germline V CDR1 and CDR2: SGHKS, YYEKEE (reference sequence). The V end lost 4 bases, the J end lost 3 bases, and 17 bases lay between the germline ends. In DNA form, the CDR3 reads TGTGCCAGCAGCCCACTCCCCCTTACGAGCTACGAGCAGTACGTC. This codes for CASSPLPLTSYEQYV.

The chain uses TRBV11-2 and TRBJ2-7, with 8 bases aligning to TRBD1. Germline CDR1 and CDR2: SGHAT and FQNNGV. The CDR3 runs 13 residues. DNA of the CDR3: TGTGCCAGCAGCCTAGACAGGGGCTACGAGCAGTACGTC. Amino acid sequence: CASSLDRGYEQYV.